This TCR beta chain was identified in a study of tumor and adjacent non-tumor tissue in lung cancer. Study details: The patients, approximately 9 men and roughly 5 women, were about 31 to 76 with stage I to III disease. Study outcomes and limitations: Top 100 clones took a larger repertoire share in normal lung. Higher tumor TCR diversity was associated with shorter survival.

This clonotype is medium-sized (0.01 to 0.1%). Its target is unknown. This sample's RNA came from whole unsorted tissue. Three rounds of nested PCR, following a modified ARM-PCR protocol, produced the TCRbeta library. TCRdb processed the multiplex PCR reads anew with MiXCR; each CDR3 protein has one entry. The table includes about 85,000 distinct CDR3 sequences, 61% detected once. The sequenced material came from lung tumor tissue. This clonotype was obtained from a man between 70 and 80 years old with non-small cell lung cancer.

The chain's CDR3 is CASSQGRRGYEQYF. In DNA, the CDR3 is TGCGCCAGCAGCCAAGGGCGTCGGGGGTACGAGCAGTACTTC. The genes are TRBV4-1 and TRBJ2-7, with a tentative D call TRBD2 (6 bases). Germline CDR1 is MGHRA and CDR2 is YSYEKL. This CDR3 has 14 residues. The ends were cut back, 1 base at V and 4 bases at J, with 11 bases in the middle.